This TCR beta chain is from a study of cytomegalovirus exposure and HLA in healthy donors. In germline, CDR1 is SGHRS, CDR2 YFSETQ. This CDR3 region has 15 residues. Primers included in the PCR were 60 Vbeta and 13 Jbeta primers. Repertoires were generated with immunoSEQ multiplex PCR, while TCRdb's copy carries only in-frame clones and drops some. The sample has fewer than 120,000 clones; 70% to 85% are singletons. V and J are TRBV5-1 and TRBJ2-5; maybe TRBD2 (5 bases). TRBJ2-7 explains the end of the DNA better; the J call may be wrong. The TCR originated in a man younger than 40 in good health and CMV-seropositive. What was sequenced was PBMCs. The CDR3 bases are TGCGCCAGCCAGCGCTCAAATAGCGACACTTACGAGCAGTACTTC. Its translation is CASQRSNSDTYEQYF.